These 11 T cell receptor beta chains were all obtained from the same sample, sequenced in a study of T cell responses to AZD1222 COVID-19 vaccine. Sequencing used immunoSEQ multiplex PCR; TCRdb keeps in-frame clones, though not all of them. The table records some 110,000 clones, almost 90% of them present only once. The source material was peripheral blood, sampled on day 0 of AZD1222 vaccination. All receptors derive from an adult in good health.

The chain employs TRBV5-4 and TRBJ2-7, with D maybe TRBD2 (6 bases). Trimming left V 4 bases short and J 2 bases short, with 13 bases between. The germline CDR1 and CDR2 sequences are SGHNT and YYREEE (reference sequence). The CDR3 spans 14 residues. The CDR3 spells CASSGDFPPYEQYF. The CDR3 nucleotides read TGTGCCAGCAGCGGGGACTTCCCCCCCTACGAGCAGTACTTC.

This clone was counted once. This chain uses TRBV7-2 with TRBJ2-1; 7 bases are a match to TRBD2. Germline V lookup: CDR1 SGHTA, CDR2 FQGNSA. The CDR3 length is 14 residues. V trimming: 8 bases; J trimming: 4 bases; junction bases outside the gene matches: 8. Written as DNA, the CDR3 is TGTGCCAGCGCGGATAGGGAGGGGTACAATGAGCAGTTCTTC. This encodes CASADREGYNEQFF.

This chain uses TRBV3-1 (or the pseudogene TRBV3-2) with TRBJ2-2; D uncertain. The CDR3 has 11 amino acids. V lost 3 bases and J lost 6, with 2 bases in between. The germline V gene encodes CDR1 LGHDT and CDR2 YNNKEL (reference sequence). The CDR3 coding sequence is TGTGCCAGCAGCCACGCCGGGGAGCTGTTTTTT. Protein sequence: CASSHAGELFF.

V usage is TRBV6-2 or TRBV6-3 and J usage is TRBJ1-2; D remains unclear. This CDR3 is 12 amino acids long. Trimming shortened V by 4 bases and J by 5 bases, and 8 bases separated the two germline ends. Germline V lookup: CDR1 MNHEY, CDR2 SVGEGT. The CDR3: CASSSIRYGYTF. The CDR3 coding sequence is TGTGCCAGCAGTTCCATCAGATATGGCTACACCTTC.

The chain recombines TRBV24-1 with TRBJ2-5, with D perhaps TRBD1 (6 bases). The CDR3 sequence is 15 residues long. V was clipped by 7 bases and J by 0 bases, with 14 bases between them. Per the germline V gene, CDR1 is KGHDR and CDR2 is SFDVKD. DNA for the CDR3: TGTGCCACCAGCACCGGGGACAACTACCAAGAGACCCAGTACTTC. Translation gives CATSTGDNYQETQYF.

The chain joins TRBV3-1 (or the pseudogene TRBV3-2) to TRBJ1-2; possible D gene TRBD1, 5 bases. Germline lookup yields CDR1 LGHDT and CDR2 YNNKEL (reference sequence). This CDR3 contains 15 residues. V was pared by 1 base and J by 4 bases, with 13 bases between. DNA for the CDR3: TGTGCCAGCAGCCAAGCTAACCGGGACGTCTATGGCTACACCTTC. The encoded protein is CASSQANRDVYGYTF.

The gene calls are TRBV5-1 and TRBJ2-2; TRBD2 matches at 10 bases. Germline CDR1 SGHRS, CDR2 YFSETQ. This CDR3 is built from 16 residues. Trimming at V came to 0 bases and at J to 6 bases, leaving 5 bases not matched to a gene. The CDR3 DNA is TGCGCCAGCAGCTTGGGTGCTAGCGGGAGCCCCGGGGAGCTGTTTTTT. Translation gives CASSLGASGSPGELFF.

This chain uses TRBV7-3 with TRBJ2-2; the D gene is possibly TRBD2 (6 bases). With 5 bases removed from V and 2 bases from J, the gap between germline ends came to 15 bases. Per germline, CDR1 SGHTA and CDR2 FQGTGA. The CDR3 spans 16 residues. Here the CDR3 DNA reads TGTGCCAGCAGCCCAAACCCGGGACTCAACACCGGGGAGCTGTTTTTT. Its translation: CASSPNPGLNTGELFF.

For the CDR3, the DNA is TGTGCCAGCAGCTTTGGGCAGAACACTGAAGCTTTCTTT. This codes for CASSFGQNTEAFF. This rearrangement joins TRBV5-4 to TRBJ1-1; D gene uncertain. The length of the CDR3 is 13 residues. CDR1 SGHNT and CDR2 YYREEE come from the germline V gene (reference sequence). V lost 2 bases and J 1 base, leaving 6 bases between the germline ends.

This clone was seen just once. The chain combines TRBV7-9 with TRBJ1-1; tentatively, D is TRBD1 (6 bases). Germline-derived CDR1 and CDR2 are SEHNR and FQNEAQ (reference sequence). Trimming removed 0 bases from V and 1 base from J, with 9 bases in between. The length of the CDR3 is 15 residues. The CDR3 nucleotides read TGTGCCAGCAGCTTAGCAGGGGGATGGAACACTGAAGCTTTCTTT. It translates to CASSLAGGWNTEAFF. Using reference TRBV7-9 and TRBJ1-1 for the parts outside the CDR3, the full variable domain is DTGVSQNPRHKITKRGQNVTFRCDPISEHNRLYWYRQTLGQGPEFLTYFQNEAQLEKSRLLSDRFSAERPKGSFSTLEIQRTEQGDSAMYLCASSLAGGWNTEAFFGQGTRLTVV.

V and J are TRBV6-6 and TRBJ1-5; tentative D call: TRBD1 (5 bases). From germline, CDR1 is MNHNY and CDR2 SVGAGI (reference sequence). This CDR3 comprises 14 residues. The V and J ends lost 1 base and 6 bases respectively, with 10 bases between them. CDR3 DNA sequence: TGTGCCAGCAGTTACTGGGGGACCCCTCAGCCCCAGCATTTT. This gives the protein CASSYWGTPQPQHF.